This is a list of T cell receptor beta chains from one sample in a study of cytomegalovirus exposure and HLA in healthy donors. Profiling relied on immunoSEQ multiplex PCR, and the TCRdb table lists in-frame clones only, not all of them. The sample lists 130,000 or so clones; more than 60% were seen once. Specimen: PBMCs. The receptors come from a man younger than 35 in good health and CMV-seronegative. Each CDR3 is given with its conserved first and last residue. A D gene is named only where the DNA matches it firmly. Only some rows state a clone size, as once, few, many or a class for expanded clones.

d_gene	v_gene	abundance	j_gene	len	CDR3aa	CDR3nt
NA	TRBV6-1	few	TRBJ2-7	13	CASRDMLTYEQYF	TGTGCCAGCAGGGACATGTTAACCTACGAGCAGTACTTC
NA	TRBV5-1	few	TRBJ2-7	12	CASSSFSYEQYF	TGCGCCAGCAGCTCCTTCTCCTACGAGCAGTACTTC
TRBD2	TRBV7-9	NA	TRBJ2-3	18	CASSLRFSASGYTDTQYF	TGTGCCAGCAGCTTAAGGTTTTCTGCTAGCGGCTACACAGATACGCAGTATTTT
TRBD1	TRBV13	NA	TRBJ1-2	13	CASSLTGSGGYTF	TGTGCCAGCAGCCTGACAGGGTCCGGAGGCTACACCTTC
NA	TRBV6-5	NA	TRBJ2-7	15	CASEYREGSSYEQYF	TGTGCCAGTGAATACAGGGAGGGCAGCTCCTACGAGCAGTACTTC
TRBD1	TRBV27	NA	TRBJ2-1	15	CASSFRTGDYNEQFF	TGTGCCAGCAGTTTTCGGACAGGGGACTACAATGAGCAGTTCTTC
TRBD1	TRBV19	NA	TRBJ2-6	21	CASSIGFRGQHYLSGANVLTF	TGTGCCAGTAGTATAGGTTTCCGGGGACAGCACTACCTCTCTGGGGCCAACGTCCTGACTTTC
TRBD1	TRBV6-1	NA	TRBJ1-3	16	CASSGVRTGYGNTIYF	TGTGCCAGCAGTGGAGTACGGACAGGGTATGGAAACACCATATATTTT
NA	TRBV19	NA	TRBJ2-7	14	CASSIPPPVGEQYF	TGTGCCAGTAGTATACCCCCTCCGGTTGGCGAGCAGTACTTC
TRBD2	TRBV29-1	NA	TRBJ2-3	12	CSVGGGLGTQYF	TGCAGCGTCGGGGGGGGCCTCGGTACGCAGTATTTT
TRBD2	TRBV7-6	NA	TRBJ2-3	16	CASSVGGGGSTDTQYF	TGTGCCAGCAGCGTAGGCGGGGGGGGGAGCACAGATACGCAGTATTTT
TRBD2	TRBV6-1	once	TRBJ2-5	15	CASSEASGGSFSQYF	TGTGCCAGCAGTGAAGCTAGCGGGGGTTCATTCTCGCAGTACTTC
TRBD1	TRBV6-5	NA	TRBJ1-4	14	CASSSTGAYEKLFF	TGTGCCAGCAGTTCTACAGGGGCATATGAAAAACTGTTTTTT
NA	TRBV7-8	NA	TRBJ1-5	16	CASSSGTTKLGQPQHF	TGTGCCAGCAGCTCCGGGACAACGAAACTGGGACAGCCCCAGCATTTT
NA	TRBV20-1	NA	TRBJ1-1	10	CSAYTGDAFF	TGCAGTGCCTACACGGGGGATGCTTTCTTT
TRBD1	TRBV27	NA	TRBJ2-7	15	CASSSPGQRDYEQYF	TGTGCCAGCAGTTCACCGGGACAGAGGGACTACGAGCAGTACTTC
NA	TRBV5-1	NA	TRBJ1-2	16	CASSLAAGAFIYGYTF	TGCGCCAGCAGCTTGGCCGCGGGGGCGTTTATCTATGGCTACACCTTC
TRBD2	TRBV2	NA	TRBJ2-7	15	CASSRPSGGDYEQYF	TGTGCCAGCAGTCGACCTAGCGGGGGGGACTACGAGCAGTACTTC
NA	TRBV18	NA	TRBJ2-2	15	CASSLRAGNTGELFF	TGTGCCAGCTCCCTGAGGGCAGGGAACACCGGGGAGCTGTTTTTT
TRBD1	TRBV6-1	NA	TRBJ2-2	14	CASSYRGNTGELFF	TGTGCCAGCAGCTACAGGGGGAACACCGGGGAGCTGTTTTTT
NA	TRBV15	NA	TRBJ2-3	14	CATSRIHQADTQYF	TGTGCCACCAGCAGAATCCACCAGGCAGATACGCAGTATTTT
TRBD1	TRBV6-5	NA	TRBJ1-2	15	CASTPYGTGAHGYTF	TGTGCCAGCACCCCATACGGGACAGGGGCTCATGGCTACACCTTC
NA	TRBV29-1	few	TRBJ1-1	13	CSAERRLNTEAFF	TGCAGCGCTGAGCGGAGGTTGAACACTGAAGCTTTCTTT
TRBD1	TRBV30	few	TRBJ2-7	16	CAWSVQRTGIFYEQYF	TGTGCCTGGAGTGTACAAAGGACAGGGATTTTCTACGAGCAGTACTTC
TRBD1	TRBV9	once	TRBJ1-2	16	CASSVAAGQGNYGYTF	TGTGCCAGCAGCGTAGCAGCGGGACAGGGGAACTATGGCTACACCTTC
TRBD1	TRBV4-1	NA	TRBJ2-7	15	CASSQAGGFVYEQYF	TGCGCCAGCAGCCAGGCAGGGGGTTTCGTCTACGAGCAGTACTTC
NA	TRBV29-1	NA	TRBJ2-2	14	CSANGGANTGELFF	TGCAGCGCAAACGGGGGAGCGAACACCGGGGAGCTGTTTTTT
NA	TRBV28	NA	TRBJ1-4	12	CASSSTPSNLFF	TGTGCCAGCAGTTCCACCCCGAGTAACCTGTTTTTT
TRBD1	TRBV5-1	NA	TRBJ1-1	14	CASRSRTGDTEAFF	TGCGCCAGCAGATCTCGGACAGGGGACACTGAAGCTTTCTTT
TRBD2	TRBV28	NA	TRBJ2-1	15	CASSFSGGGLNEQFF	TGTGCCAGCAGTTTCAGCGGGGGAGGACTCAATGAGCAGTTCTTC
NA	TRBV30	few	TRBJ1-6	14	CAWSVGGAYSPLHF	TGTGCCTGGAGTGTCGGGGGGGCCTATTCACCCCTCCACTTT
NA	TRBV18	few	TRBJ2-7	13	CASSRGRTYEQYF	TGTGCCAGCTCACGCGGGCGAACCTACGAGCAGTACTTC
NA	TRBV28	NA	TRBJ1-5	13	CASSLSGVQPQHF	TGTGCCAGCAGTTTATCAGGGGTTCAGCCCCAGCATTTT
NA	TRBV18	NA	TRBJ2-5	14	CASSPPLRQETQYF	TGTGCCAGCTCACCACCGTTGCGGCAAGAGACCCAGTACTTC
TRBD2	TRBV5-1	NA	TRBJ2-1	14	CASSLAWTSNEQFF	TGCGCCAGCAGCTTGGCTTGGACTAGCAATGAGCAGTTCTTC
NA	TRBV6-5	NA	TRBJ1-1	11	CASKRSAEAFF	TGTGCCAGCAAGCGGTCCGCGGAAGCTTTCTTT
TRBD1	TRBV6-1	NA	TRBJ1-2	12	CAGGQPGYGYTF	TGTGCCGGGGGACAGCCTGGCTATGGCTACACCTTC
NA	TRBV2	NA	TRBJ1-5	15	CASSEAGRSGQPQHF	TGTGCCAGCAGTGAAGCGGGGCGGTCCGGGCAGCCCCAGCATTTT
NA	TRBV2	NA	TRBJ1-1	14	CASSDMAGNREAFF	TGTGCCAGCAGTGACATGGCAGGAAACAGGGAAGCTTTCTTT
TRBD2	TRBV4-1	NA	TRBJ2-7	16	CASSRGLAGGVDEQYF	TGCGCCAGCAGCCGGGGACTAGCGGGGGGTGTCGACGAGCAGTACTTC
NA	TRBV28	few	TRBJ1-2	16	CASSLPFSTVNYGYTF	TGTGCCAGCAGTTTACCCTTCTCTACAGTTAACTATGGCTACACCTTC
TRBD1	TRBV29-1	NA	TRBJ1-4	12	CSFRQGHEKLFF	TGCAGCTTTCGACAGGGCCATGAAAAACTGTTTTTT
NA	TRBV2	NA	TRBJ2-7	12	CATRDSYYEQYF	TGTGCCACCCGGGACTCTTACTACGAGCAGTACTTC
NA	TRBV27	NA	TRBJ1-5	12	CASSSTNQPQHF	TGTGCCAGCAGTTCTACCAATCAGCCCCAGCATTTT